This record covers a single T cell receptor beta chain. The clone's antigen remains unknown. No much larger clone is present one base from it, and per-base qualities are unavailable. The immunoSEQ Assay, a bias-controlled multiplex PCR, was used to amplify TCRbeta CDR3 regions from genomic DNA. In the original analysis: Nucleated cell counts per sample were estimated from amplification of reference gene primers within the assay. To quantify the absolute abundance of each unique TCRbeta CDR3 rearrangement, sequence reads were collapsed and filtered. For each sample, productive Simpson clonality was calculated by taking the square root of Simpson's diversity index across productive rearrangements. The clones in this table, taken by TCRdb from immuneACCESS, are in-frame only. Not every clone is retained; where verified, under half of the shortfall comes from an unresolved V gene, and the cause of the rest is unknown. V and J calls and clone size follow that table, whereas D and trimming were derived from the DNA. This sample lists roughly 100,000 clones; around 94% were detected once. The top ten hold around 5% of the sample.

The data belong to a study of blood T cell repertoires in COVID-19 (dated by TCRdb to about 2020). Background on the whole study: The collaborator samples originated in the United States, Italy and Spain and spanned the acute and convalescent phases of COVID-19. A freely available public database, intended as a resource for researchers studying the immune response to SARS-CoV-2, is where the repertoires were released. Samples were obtained from the ongoing ImmuneRACE study (first 160 participants) and from approximately 1,200 subjects provided by 6 global collaborators. Deeply sampled blood TCRbeta repertoires from subjects exposed to, actively infected with, or recovered from COVID-19 were included in the dataset. Sample metadata almost always included a de-identified subject ID, COVID-19 status, age in years and sex. Where available, HLA class I and class II types were taken from metadata supplied by the sample provider and were not determined by assay-based typing. The material from the prospective study consisted of cDNA or gDNA derived from T cells, B-cell-depleted T cells, or PBMCs.

Broad study findings and their caveats: Clinical and demographic metadata were provided uncurated, with the amount varying by source and participant.

Each collaborating institution followed its own protocols to collect whole blood in K2EDTA tubes. Collaborator samples were shipped for TCRbeta analysis as frozen whole blood, isolated PBMCs, or DNA extracted from either sample type. The CDR3 goes from the cysteine to the phenylalanine over 14 residues. Of the read, only the CDR3 DNA is kept; its 42 bases are in frame from base 1. CDR1 and CDR2, per the germline V gene (reference sequence), are SGHKS and YYEKEE. Cut back by 0 bases and 3 bases, the V and J ends lie 9 bases apart. This clonotype was sampled from a man aged 50 to 60 with active COVID-19. The chain is made from TRBV5-5 and TRBJ2-5, with the D gene uncertain. Material: peripheral blood. The sequenced DNA is TGTGCCAGCAGCTTGGAGTGGGCAGAAGAGACCCAGTACTTC. This is translated as CASSLEWAEETQYF. Reference TRBV5-5 and TRBJ2-5 genes cover what lies past the CDR3, so the full variable domain is DAGVTQSPTHLIKTRGQQVTLRCSPISGHKSVSWYQQVLGQGPQFIFQYYEKEERGRGNFPDRFSARQFPNYSSELNVNALLLGDSALYLCASSLEWAEETQYFGPGTRLLVL.